The 10 T cell receptor beta chains below were found in one sample sequenced in a study of OX40 agonist ivuxolimab in advanced cancers. The assay was immunoSEQ multiplex PCR, and TCRdb's table has in-frame clones only and misses some. The table shows just over 20,000 clones, with under 80% occurring only once. Sample: CD4+ or CD8+ T cells sorted from blood, taken in a trial of the OX40 agonist ivuxolimab. Receptors were obtained from an adult with an advanced solid tumor such as melanoma, head and neck, liver or kidney cancer.

With respect to this clone: The same CDR3 also results from other DNA sequences found in this sample. This chain links TRBV11-1 with TRBJ1-1; unclear D gene. V lost 8 bases, J lost 0 bases, and 13 bases lay in between. The CDR3 sequence is 14 residues long. The germline V gene encodes CDR1 SGHAT and CDR2 FQDESV (reference sequence). The CDR3 bases are TGTGCCAGCCTGGCGACCTACATGAACACTGAAGCTTTCTTT. Amino acid sequence: CASLATYMNTEAFF. The variable domain in full, completed from reference TRBV11-1 and TRBJ1-1, reads EAEVAQSPRYKITEKSQAVAFWCDPISGHATLYWYRQILGQGPELLVQFQDESVVDDSQLPKDRFSAERLKGVDSTLKIQPAELGDSAMYLCASLATYMNTEAFFGQGTRLTVV.

This chain uses TRBV5-6 with TRBJ1-2; D gene ambiguous. Per the germline V gene, CDR1 is SGHDT and CDR2 is YYEEEE. Between the trimmed V and J ends, which lost 4 bases and 6 bases, there was a span of 16 bases. The CDR3 spans 14 residues. CDR3 nucleotides: TGTGCCAGCAGCCCCATTAGCACGAAAAATGGCTACACCTTC. This gives the protein CASSPISTKNGYTF. The variable domain in full, with the rest retrieved from reference TRBV5-6 and TRBJ1-2, is DAGVTQSPTHLIKTRGQQVTLRCSPKSGHDTVSWYQQALGQGPQFIFQYYEEEERQRGNFPDRFSGHQFPNYSSELNVNALLLGDSALYLCASSPISTKNGYTFGSGTRLTVV.

This chain connects TRBV27 to TRBJ1-4; 9 nucleotides line up with TRBD1. This CDR3 contains 15 residues. CDR1 MNHEY and CDR2 SMNVEV come from the germline V gene (reference sequence). The V segment lost 1 base and the J segment 8 bases; nucleotides outside the gene matches: 5. The CDR3 region has the DNA TGTGCCAGCAGTTTATGGGGGACAGGGAGAGAAAAACTGTTTTTT. It specifies CASSLWGTGREKLFF.

This clone was counted between two and nine times. The chain joins TRBV7-8 to TRBJ2-5; 8 bases are a match to TRBD1. V trimming: 4 bases; J trimming: 4 bases; junction bases outside the gene matches: 14. CDR3 length: 17 residues. CDR1 SGHVS and CDR2 FQNEAQ come from the germline V gene. In DNA, the CDR3 is TGTGCCAGCAGCTGGAATTCAGGGGGCAGGGTCGGAGAGACCCAGTACTTC. Translation: CASSWNSGGRVGETQYF.

This clone came up once. The chain uses TRBV19 and TRBJ1-1; no reliable D call. Trimming pared 3 bases from V and 4 bases from J, leaving 9 bases between. CDR3 length: 13 amino acids. Per germline, CDR1 LNHDA and CDR2 SQIVND (reference sequence). The CDR3 is CASSIRGSTEAFF. The CDR3 DNA is TGTGCCAGTAGTATCCGGGGTAGCACTGAAGCTTTCTTT.

The chain uses TRBV2 and TRBJ2-2; possibly TRBD2 for D (6 bases). Trimming cost V 7 bases and J 7 bases, with 13 bases left between them. Germline V lookup: CDR1 SNHLY, CDR2 FYNNEI. CDR3 length: 13 amino acids. The CDR3 sequence: CASNPGGIGELFF. CDR3 sequence (DNA): TGTGCCAGCAACCCTGGGGGGATCGGGGAGCTGTTTTTT.

This rearrangement joins TRBV5-6 to TRBJ2-7; 9 bases fit TRBD2. The J segment lost 1 base and the V segment lost 3 bases, leaving 11 bases of the junction unmatched. Germline CDR1 is SGHDT and CDR2 is YYEEEE. The CDR3 has 17 residues. DNA for the CDR3: TGTGCCAGCAGCTCTCCTCGAGGGACTAGCAGATCCTACGAGCAGTACTTC. Residues: CASSSPRGTSRSYEQYF.

This clone was detected only a few times. This chain connects TRBV15 to TRBJ1-2; possible D gene TRBD1, 6 bases. V lost 5 bases to trimming and J lost 4 bases, with 11 bases between them. Germline CDR1 and CDR2: LNHNV and YYDKDF (reference sequence). The CDR3 is 13 amino acids. The CDR3 loop reads CATSPGTFYGYTF. The CDR3 region has the DNA TGTGCCACCAGCCCCGGGACATTCTATGGCTACACCTTC.

This clone was picked up one time. The genes are TRBV11-3 and TRBJ2-5, with D possibly matching TRBD2 (5 bases). The CDR3 contains 13 residues. The V gene lost 3 bases and the J gene lost 2 bases, with 7 bases spanning the gap. Germline V gives CDR1 SGHNT, CDR2 YENEEA. CDR3 sequence (DNA): TGTGCCAGCAGCTTTAGCGTGCAAGAGACCCAGTACTTC. This translates into CASSFSVQETQYF.

This clone was detected only once. V and J are TRBV21-1 and TRBJ2-7; the table's D call TRBD1 went unverified against the DNA. TRBV21-1 counts as a pseudogene. CDR3 length: 17 amino acids. CDR3 coding DNA: TGTGCCAGCAGCAGGTTTCCTCCGGGACACCGATCCTACGAGCAGTACTTC. It specifies CASSRFPPGHRSYEQYF.